The TCR beta chain described here comes from a study of blood T cells in healthy people across ages. Study summary: Per two T cells, about one barcoded beta molecule was captured through template switching.

Whenever a sample was processed, at least 6 million PBMCs were isolated. Germline CDR1 reads MDHEN; CDR2 reads SYDVKM. V dropped 6 bases and J dropped 7; count of bases not matched to a gene: 17. This CDR3 is built from 16 residues. Details on this clonotype: Its matching antigen is unknown.

The second PCR ran roughly 6 to 11 cycles with a sample-barcoded 5' primer and J-beta primers. One entry per CDR3 protein results from TCRdb running MiXCR on the 5' RACE reads. This sample yields 700,000 to 850,000 distinct CDR3 sequences, of which roughly 35% are seen a single time; 10% to 15% belongs to the top ten. General study results and limits: Unsorted PBMC material precluded a definitive naive versus antigen-experienced comparison. Both higher diversity and more naive CD4+ cells marked long-lived donors when set against aged donors.

This receptor was obtained from a man in his late teens or twenties in good health. The chain combines TRBV28 with TRBJ1-2; 7 bases line up with TRBD1. The sample was blood. The CDR3 spells CASSIHGQASFSGYTF. The CDR3 nucleotides read TGTGCCAGCAGCATTCACGGACAGGCAAGCTTTTCTGGCTACACCTTC.